The 22 T cell receptor beta chains in this list originate from one sample, sequenced in a study of control samples from healthy donors and cancer patients. Clones were read by immunoSEQ multiplex PCR, and TCRdb kept only the in-frame ones, dropping some. The sample includes about 120,000 clones, roughly 90% of them seen just once. Sequencing used blood. The source is a man in his fifties or sixties in good health.

V and J are TRBV29-1 and TRBJ2-7, with 8 bases that match TRBD1. This CDR3 contains 14 residues. The germline V gene has CDR1 SQVTM and CDR2 ANQGSEA. Unmatched junction bases numbered 7, after V lost 3 bases and J lost 3 bases. This CDR3 is CSVEPGTGGYEQYF. The CDR3 DNA follows: TGCAGCGTTGAGCCTGGGACAGGTGGCTACGAGCAGTACTTC.

This chain uses TRBV3-1 (or the pseudogene TRBV3-2) with TRBJ2-3; TRBD2 aligns across 7 bases. V trimming: 1 base; J trimming: 6 bases; junction bases outside the gene matches: 4. The CDR3 is made up of 14 amino acids. Germline CDR1 LGHDT, CDR2 YNNKEL (reference sequence). The CDR3 DNA reads as TGTGCCAGCAGCCAAGGGCTGGGGGGGGATACGCAGTATTTT. As protein: CASSQGLGGDTQYF.

The chain recombines TRBV29-1 with TRBJ1-2; the D gene is possibly TRBD1 (6 bases). The CDR3 covers 11 residues. The V end lost 4 bases, the J end lost 6 bases, and 9 bases lay between the germline ends. CDR1 is SQVTM, CDR2 ANQGSEA, per germline. The CDR3 bases are TGCAGCGTTGGACAGGCGGATGGCTACACCTTC. Its translation: CSVGQADGYTF.

V gene TRBV5-1 combines with J gene TRBJ1-4, with 7 bases that match TRBD1. V lost 3 bases, J lost 8 bases, and 7 bases stayed unmatched. Germline V gives CDR1 SGHRS, CDR2 YFSETQ. This CDR3 has 14 amino acids. The CDR3 here is CASSSRDRGEKLFF. The CDR3, as DNA: TGCGCCAGCAGCTCCCGGGACAGAGGAGAAAAACTGTTTTTT.

V usage is TRBV10-2 and J usage is TRBJ2-1; tentatively, D is TRBD2 (6 bases). V gave up 5 bases and J gave up 7 bases, with 15 bases separating them. The CDR3 spans 14 residues. Germline CDR1 and CDR2: WSHSY and SAAADI. CDR3 nucleotide sequence: TGCGCCAGCAGTCCCAGTCCGGGGAGGAATGAGCAGTTCTTC. It translates to CASSPSPGRNEQFF.

The chain combines TRBV27 with TRBJ1-2, with 9 bases matching TRBD1. Germline V gene data show CDR1 as MNHEY and CDR2 as SMNVEV (reference sequence). J lost 7 bases, V lost 3 bases, and 12 bases had no gene match. The CDR3 spans 16 residues. CDR3 nucleotide sequence: TGTGCCAGCAGTTTCTCGGCCCTTACAGGGGGCGGTGGCTACACCTTC. This encodes CASSFSALTGGGGYTF.

The chain combines TRBV11-3 with TRBJ2-3, with D maybe TRBD1 (6 bases). V was clipped by 4 bases and J by 0 bases, with 17 bases between them. CDR3 length: 17 amino acids. The germline gives CDR1 SGHNT, CDR2 YENEEA. DNA for the CDR3: TGTGCCAGCAGCTCTCGTCAGACAGGCTATAGCACAGATACGCAGTATTTT. Amino acid sequence: CASSSRQTGYSTDTQYF.

J is TRBJ2-3 and V is TRBV12-3 or TRBV12-4; D is ambiguous. The V and J ends lost 4 bases and 0 bases respectively, with 2 bases between them. CDR3 length: 12 amino acids. The CDR3 nucleotides are TGTGCCAGCAGTTCCAGCACAGATACGCAGTATTTT. It is translated as CASSSSTDTQYF.

This rearrangement joins TRBV9 to TRBJ2-7; 9 bases map to TRBD2. The J segment lost 5 bases and the V segment lost 3 bases, leaving 9 bases of the junction unmatched. CDR3 length: 15 residues. In germline, CDR1 is SGDLS, CDR2 YYNGEE. In DNA, the CDR3 is TGTGCCAGCAGCGCCCGGGGACTAGCAATCGACGAGCAGTACTTC. It codes for CASSARGLAIDEQYF. The complete variable domain, with remaining parts taken from reference TRBV9 and TRBJ2-7, reads DSGVTQTPKHLITATGQRVTLRCSPRSGDLSVYWYQQSLDQGLQFLIQYYNGEERAKGNILERFSAQQFPDLHSELNLSSLELGDSALYFCASSARGLAIDEQYFGPGTRLTVT.

V gene TRBV6-6 combines with J gene TRBJ1-1, with 10 nucleotides matching TRBD1. The CDR3 is made up of 13 amino acids. In germline, CDR1 is MNHNY, CDR2 SVGAGI (reference sequence). V dropped 6 bases and J dropped 5; count of bases not matched to a gene: 3. The CDR3, as DNA: TGTGCCAGCAGCGACAGGGGGCAGACTGAAGCTTTCTTT. Translation gives CASSDRGQTEAFF.

V is TRBV5-5 and J is TRBJ1-2; 7 nucleotides align to TRBD1. V was clipped by 0 bases and J by 8 bases; unmatched bases: 7. Germline lookup yields CDR1 SGHKS and CDR2 YYEKEE (reference sequence). CDR3 length equals 14 residues. The CDR3 nucleotides are TGTGCCAGCAGCTTGGCTTTCGACAGGGACGGCTACACCTTC. Its translation: CASSLAFDRDGYTF.

CDR3 in amino acids: CAWSRAGFAEAFF. The CDR3 nucleotides are TGTGCCTGGAGTAGGGCAGGATTCGCTGAAGCTTTCTTT. The rearrangement links TRBV30 to TRBJ1-1; D gene ambiguous. Germline V CDR1 and CDR2: GTSNPN, SVGIG (reference sequence). This CDR3 has 13 residues. Trimming cost V 2 bases and J 6 bases, with 13 bases left between them.

This chain uses TRBV19 with TRBJ2-2; no definite D call. Germline loops: CDR1 LNHDA, CDR2 SQIVND (reference sequence). The V gene lost 4 bases and the J gene lost 4 bases, with 13 bases spanning the gap. The CDR3 extends over 15 amino acids. The CDR3 coding sequence is TGTGCCAGTAGTAGATCCGGGCTCACCACCGGGGAGCTGTTTTTT. The encoded protein is CASSRSGLTTGELFF.

V and J are TRBV19 and TRBJ1-5, with TRBD1 matching 7 bases. The ends lost 4 bases at V and 5 bases at J; junction bases unmatched: 5. The CDR3 is made up of 14 amino acids. The germline V gene has CDR1 LNHDA and CDR2 SQIVND (reference sequence). The DNA of the CDR3 is TGTGCCAGTAGTACAGGGGGGATTGATCAGCCCCAGCATTTT. This codes for CASSTGGIDQPQHF.

This sequence joins TRBV7-2 and TRBJ2-7, with 9 bases fitting TRBD1. Trimming at V came to 3 bases and at J to 3 bases, leaving 6 bases not matched to a gene. CDR3 length: 15 amino acids. The V gene's germline CDR1 is SGHTA and CDR2 FQGNSA. The CDR3 nucleotides are TGTGCCAGCAGCTTGGCGGGACAGGGAGTCTACGAGCAGTACTTC. Translated: CASSLAGQGVYEQYF.

The chain employs TRBV5-4 and TRBJ2-1; 12 nucleotides line up with TRBD2. Germline assignment: CDR1 SGHNT and CDR2 YYREEE (reference sequence). V was pared by 1 base and J by 3 bases, with 2 bases of the junction left unmatched. The CDR3 consists of 16 residues. The DNA of the CDR3 is TGTGCCAGCAGCTTGCCGACTAGCGGGGGCTACAATGAGCAGTTCTTC. Its translation is CASSLPTSGGYNEQFF.

The chain carries TRBV6-5 and TRBJ2-1, with D perhaps TRBD2 (7 bases). The CDR3 is made up of 15 amino acids. V lost 11 bases and J lost 2, with 19 bases in between. The V gene's germline CDR1 is MNHEY and CDR2 SVGAGI. The CDR3 bases are TGTGCCTGCCTCCCCGAGGGGGGGGCCTACAATGAGCAGTTCTTC. Translated, it gives CACLPEGGAYNEQFF.

In DNA form, the CDR3 reads TGTGCCAGCAGTTCGCAGACAGTGCGGTCCTACGAGCAGTACTTC. Translation: CASSSQTVRSYEQYF. The chain is built from TRBV6-5 and TRBJ2-7, with D perhaps TRBD1 (5 bases). Germline CDR1 MNHEY, CDR2 SVGAGI. The V end was cut by 4 bases, the J end by 1 base, with 14 bases between. The CDR3 sequence is 15 residues long.

This chain joins TRBV7-2 and TRBJ2-7, with 11 positions matching TRBD1. Trimming removed 5 bases from V and 6 bases from J; junction bases left unmatched: 6. The CDR3 length is 14 residues. From germline, CDR1 is SGHTA and CDR2 FQGNSA. For the CDR3, the DNA is TGTGCCAGCAGCGAGGGGACAGGGGGGGTCGAGCAGTACTTC. Translation gives CASSEGTGGVEQYF.

The V and J genes are TRBV5-1 and TRBJ1-5; the D is unclear. V was pared by 1 base and J by 4 bases, with 6 bases between. CDR1 and CDR2 (germline): SGHRS, YFSETQ. This CDR3 has 13 amino acids. The CDR3 sequence is CASSLNGNQPQHF. CDR3 bases: TGCGCCAGCAGCTTGAACGGAAATCAGCCCCAGCATTTT.

About this clone itself: Other DNA sequences in the same sample also yield this CDR3. J is TRBJ1-1 and V is TRBV7-2, with D tentatively TRBD1 (6 bases). The germline V gene has CDR1 SGHTA and CDR2 FQGNSA. V shed 1 base and J shed 1 base, with 7 bases lying between them. This CDR3 comprises 14 residues. The CDR3 DNA follows: TGTGCCAGCAGCTTAGTAGGGGGGAACACTGAAGCTTTCTTT. Protein sequence: CASSLVGGNTEAFF.

The chain carries TRBV4-1 and TRBJ1-2; TRBD1 matches 7 bases. The V and J ends lost 7 bases and 8 bases, in that order; junction bases with no gene match: 13. The germline V gene has CDR1 MGHRA and CDR2 YSYEKL. The CDR3 is 14 residues long. DNA for the CDR3: TGCGCCAGCAACAGAGCAGGGGGGGTGAGCGGCTACACCTTC. Translated: CASNRAGGVSGYTF.